These T cell receptor beta chains were read from a single sample in a study of control samples from healthy donors and cancer patients. Data came from immunoSEQ multiplex PCR; TCRdb stores just in-frame clones and leaves some out. Here the sample spans about 120,000 clones, about 89% being singletons. The sequencing sample was made of blood. These receptors were collected from a man over 45 in good health. Both conserved end residues are part of each CDR3. Fields, in order: J gene, D gene, clone size, V gene, CDR3 DNA, CDR3 protein. D genes are given only for firm matches. Rows may omit the clone size; those that give it use once, few, many or a size class.

>TRBJ1-4|TRBD1|.|TRBV7-2
TGTGCCAGCAGCTTAGGACAGGGGGATAATGAAAAACTGTTTTTT
CASSLGQGDNEKLFF
>TRBJ2-7|.|few|TRBV7-6
TGTGCCAGCAGCTTTAGCCGGGGCTACGAGCAGTACTTC
CASSFSRGYEQYF
>TRBJ2-2|TRBD2|.|TRBV7-2
TGTGCCAGCAGCTTAAGCCTCCGGGGGGGGGCTTATACCGGGGAGCTGTTTTTT
CASSLSLRGGAYTGELFF
>TRBJ2-2|.|.|TRBV5-5
TGTGCCAGCAGCTTGGTTCTTAGGGAGAGGGAGCTGTTTTTT
CASSLVLRERELFF
>TRBJ1-2|.|.|TRBV4-3
TGCGCCAGCAGCCAAGTCTCGCAGAGCGCACCCTCTAACTATGGCTACACCTTC
CASSQVSQSAPSNYGYTF
>TRBJ1-5|.|.|TRBV6-1
TGTGCCAGCAGTGAAGCAGGGGCCCTCGGGAAGCTTTATAGCAATCAGCCCCAGCATTTT
CASSEAGALGKLYSNQPQHF
>TRBJ2-2|.|.|TRBV11-2
TGTGCCAGCAGTCCAGGGTCGAACACCGGGGAGCTGTTTTTT
CASSPGSNTGELFF
>TRBJ1-2|.|.|TRBV4-3
TGCGCCAGCAGCCAAGATATGACTTTCCTTAGGGGCTATGGCTACACCTTC
CASSQDMTFLRGYGYTF
>TRBJ2-2|TRBD1|.|TRBV30
TGTGCCTGGAACGACAGGGGTTCCGCCGGGGAGCTGTTTTTT
CAWNDRGSAGELFF
>TRBJ1-1|TRBD1|few|TRBV30
TGTGCCAACGACAGGGTCTATGAAGCTTTCTTT
CANDRVYEAFF
>TRBJ2-4|.|.|TRBV5-6
TGTGCCAGCAGCTTGCTGTCAGGGGCCCATGGGGGTAAAAACATTCAGTACTTC
CASSLLSGAHGGKNIQYF
>TRBJ1-2|.|few|TRBV18
TGTGCCAGCTCACCGTCGGCGGGAACCTATGGCTACACCTTC
CASSPSAGTYGYTF
>TRBJ1-5|.|.|TRBV19
TGTGCCAGTAGTATTGGGAGGGTCGATCAGCCCCAGCATTTT
CASSIGRVDQPQHF
>TRBJ2-5|.|.|TRBV3-1/TRBV3-2
TGTGCCAGCAGCCAAGCTGAACGGGGGGCCCTCCAAGAGACCCAGTACTTC
CASSQAERGALQETQYF
>TRBJ1-1|.|.|TRBV5-4
TGTGCCAGCAGCCCGGAAGACAACACTGAAGCTTTCTTT
CASSPEDNTEAFF
>TRBJ2-2|TRBD1|.|TRBV11-2
TGTGCCAGCAGCTTGTGGAGAGGGACAGCGGACACCGGGGAGCTGTTTTTT
CASSLWRGTADTGELFF
>TRBJ1-1|.|.|TRBV30
TGTGCCTCCACGAGCGGACGGTTTGGGAACACTGAAGCTTTCTTT
CASTSGRFGNTEAFF
>TRBJ1-5|.|.|TRBV21-1
TGTGCCAGCAGCAAGCTGGGACAGGGCGGTAGCAATCAGCCCCAGCATTTT
CASSKLGQGGSNQPQHF
>TRBJ2-7|.|.|TRBV18
TGTGCCAGCTCACCTCCACCGGGAACCTCTTTAAACTACGAGCAGTACTTC
CASSPPPGTSLNYEQYF
>TRBJ1-3|.|.|TRBV5-6
TGTGCCAGCAGCTTGAAAGTCTTGACATCTGGAAGATCTGGAAACACCATATATTTT
CASSLKVLTSGRSGNTIYF
>TRBJ2-7|.|.|TRBV20-1
TGCAGTGCTAGTCGCGGATCCTACGAGCAGTACTTC
CSASRGSYEQYF
>TRBJ1-1|.|.|TRBV6-1
TGTGCCAGCAGTGAAGCCACCGACAGGTGGGACACTGAAGCTTTCTTT
CASSEATDRWDTEAFF
>TRBJ2-7|.|.|TRBV18
TGTGCCAGCTCACCGGGAGGCTACGAGCAGTACTTC
CASSPGGYEQYF
>TRBJ2-7|.|.|TRBV29-1
TGCAGCGTTGGGGCAGGTAGTAACGAGCAGTACTTC
CSVGAGSNEQYF
>TRBJ2-5|TRBD2|.|TRBV7-2
TGTGCCAGCAGCTTACGACTAGCGGGGGGGCATTTTTTTGAGACCCAGTACTTC
CASSLRLAGGHFFETQYF
>TRBJ1-4|.|.|TRBV7-9
TGTGCCAGCAGCTTAGGGCAGGTGGTGGATGAAAAACTGTTTTTT
CASSLGQVVDEKLFF
>TRBJ2-3|.|.|TRBV30
TGTGCCTGGGGTTGGGGCACAGATACGCAGTATTTT
CAWGWGTDTQYF
>TRBJ1-1|.|.|TRBV7-7
TGTGCTAGCAGCAAACAGAAGAACACTGAAGCTTTCTTT
CASSKQKNTEAFF
>TRBJ1-2|.|.|TRBV18
TGTGCCAGCTCACCGGGGACGGAAACGAATGGCTACACCTTC
CASSPGTETNGYTF
>TRBJ2-7|TRBD2|.|TRBV18
TGTGCCAGCTCACCCGGACTAGTCTCCTACGAGCAGTACTTC
CASSPGLVSYEQYF
>TRBJ2-5|.|.|TRBV14
TGTGCCAGCAGCCAAGGGACGGGTTTTAAAGAGACCCAGTACTTC
CASSQGTGFKETQYF
>TRBJ1-5|TRBD1|.|TRBV6-5
TGTGCCAGCGAGGACAGGGGTTTCCTCGAGGGGCCCCAGCATTTT
CASEDRGFLEGPQHF
>TRBJ1-2|.|.|TRBV27
TGTGCCAGCAGTTTGCTGGGGGCGGACTATGGCTACACCTTC
CASSLLGADYGYTF
>TRBJ1-1|.|.|TRBV9
TGTGCCAGCAGCCACCGGAGGGGTAGGGAAGGGACTGAAGCTTTCTTT
CASSHRRGREGTEAFF
>TRBJ1-1|.|.|TRBV20-1
TGCAGTGCTAGACTGTACACTGAAGCTTTCTTT
CSARLYTEAFF
>TRBJ1-2|.|few|TRBV19
TGTGCCAGCCGTAAGGACCTTTCCTATGGCTACACCTTC
CASRKDLSYGYTF
>TRBJ1-2|.|.|TRBV5-6
TGTGCCAGCAGCCCGGTACAGGGCGCCTATGGCTACACCTTC
CASSPVQGAYGYTF
>TRBJ1-1|.|.|TRBV7-2
TGTGCCAGCAGCTTAGTGGGGGCGGACACTGAAGCTTTCTTT
CASSLVGADTEAFF
>TRBJ2-7|TRBD1|.|TRBV11-2
TGTGCCAGCAGCACTACCGGACAGGGCTACGAGCAGTACTTC
CASSTTGQGYEQYF
>TRBJ2-3|.|.|TRBV11-2
TGTGCCAGCAGCTTGGCCCTACAAGGCACAGATACGCAGTATTTT
CASSLALQGTDTQYF
>TRBJ1-2|.|.|TRBV6-5
TGTGCCAGCAGTTACTCGAGCGTCTCTAACGTGGGCTACACCTTC
CASSYSSVSNVGYTF
>TRBJ1-1|.|.|TRBV30
TGTGCCTCTGATAGGGAGCAGGGGAAAGCTGAAGCTTTCTTT
CASDREQGKAEAFF
>TRBJ1-5|.|.|TRBV2
TGTGCCAGCAGTGGCCGAGGGGGGAGGAAGGATCAGCCCCAGCATTTT
CASSGRGGRKDQPQHF